This T cell receptor (beta chain) was captured in a study of CD4 T cells in relation to SARS-CoV-2 and coronaviruses. In the study overall: PBMCs were cultured with antigen for nine to ten days before TCR beta sequencing. Shared crossreactive spike epitopes were mapped to their HLA restriction. No peptide or an HIV-1 Nef peptide pool served as negative control.

Of note for this clone: Its target is not known.

V lost 4 bases to trimming and J lost 2 bases, with 6 bases between them. CDR1 and CDR2 (germline): KGHDR, SFDVKD. The CDR3 spans 13 residues. Profiling relied on immunoSEQ multiplex PCR, and the TCRdb table lists in-frame clones only, not all of them. The profile covers some 30,000 clones, with 70% to 80% appearing a single time and around 15% taken by the ten largest. Before the COVID-19 pandemic, during about 2011-2019, CD4+ T cells were taken from unexposed donors. After more than eight days of culture, CD4+ T cells were isolated. On days 3 and 7, cultures got half fresh IL-2 medium. The clonotype was recovered from a human donor in good health. Input material: CD4+ T cells from PBMCs, cultured in vitro. The chain is built from TRBV24-1 and TRBJ2-3, with D possibly TRBD2 on 5 matching bases. CDR3 sequence (DNA): TGTGCCACCAGTGAGACTAACACAGATACGCAGTATTTT. Protein sequence: CATSETNTDTQYF.